This entry concerns a single TCR beta chain. Other DNA sequences within the sample encode an identical CDR3. These data originate in a study of blood T cell repertoires in COVID-19. Here immunoSEQ multiplex PCR was the method, and the copy in TCRdb shows in-frame clones only, minus some. The table has roughly 180,000 clones, roughly 90% seen once. Sequencing was performed on peripheral blood. The source is a man aged 70 or older with active or convalescent COVID-19.

The CDR3 sequence: CASSLGSGPGNQPQHF. The CDR3, as DNA: TGTGCCAGCAGCTTAGGTTCTGGGCCCGGCAATCAGCCCCAGCATTTT. The genes are TRBV7-2 and TRBJ1-5, with D unclear. The length of the CDR3 is 16 residues. CDR1 is SGHTA, CDR2 FQGNSA, per germline. The V gene lost 1 base and the J gene lost 2 bases, with 12 bases spanning the gap.